This T cell receptor (beta chain) is drawn from a study of cytomegalovirus exposure and HLA in healthy donors. Whole-study findings and limits: In vitro testing confirmed three CMV-associated chains as specific for CMV antigens. Sequences of the TCR beta chain were said to predict the HLA-A and HLA-B alleles of most subjects accurately. A later analysis showed that HLA-associated TCR beta chains had undergone more clonal expansion than equally common others.

PCR involved 60 Vbeta and 13 Jbeta primers. The table came from immunoSEQ multiplex PCR; TCRdb's copy has only in-frame clones and leaves some out. The sample has about 180,000 clones, roughly 77% seen once. This CDR3 has 15 residues. The germline CDR1 and CDR2 sequences are MNHEY and SVGAGI. V was clipped by 2 bases and J by 0 bases, with 10 bases between them. This clone was seen a handful of times. The target antigen is unknown. The sequenced sample consisted of PBMCs. The chain recombines TRBV6-5 with TRBJ1-2; tentative D call: TRBD1 (6 bases). The TCR sequence derives from a woman in her 30s in good health and CMV-seropositive. The CDR3 spells CASSYGRGSNYGYTF. The CDR3 DNA reads TGTGCCAGCAGTTACGGGAGGGGGTCTAACTATGGCTACACCTTC.